The TCR beta chain under discussion was sequenced for a study of neoadjuvant nivolumab and ipilimumab in lung cancer. J gave up 0 bases and V 4 bases, and 1 base lay outside the gene matches. Germline-derived CDR1 and CDR2 are MGHRA and YSYEKL. The CDR3 covers 16 residues. The data were produced by immunoSEQ multiplex PCR, yet TCRdb's version contains in-frame clones alone and is incomplete. This table holds 10,000 or so clones, over 60% found once. In this sample, this clone turned up a few times. Material: tumor tissue, obtained after neoadjuvant nivolumab, alone or with ipilimumab, at or shortly before surgery. The TCR originated in an adult with non-small cell lung cancer. Some clones in this sample may be carry-over from other donors' samples. The genes are TRBV4-1 and TRBJ2-2; 11 positions match TRBD2. The chain's CDR3 is CASSRGLAANTGELFF. The CDR3 nucleotides are TGCGCCAGCAGCCGGGGACTAGCGGCGAACACCGGGGAGCTGTTTTTT.